This section outlines one T cell receptor beta chain sequence together with its context. Its binding antigen is unknown. Base quality data are lacking; no much larger clone is found one base away. In Seattle, one collaborating source enrolled patients while the infection was active and tracked those patients longitudinally over the course of disease. Each collaborating institution followed its own protocols to collect whole blood in K2EDTA tubes. For TCRbeta analysis, collaborators shipped samples as frozen whole blood, isolated PBMCs, or DNA extracted from either of those sample types. TCRbeta CDR3 regions were amplified from genomic DNA using the immunoSEQ Assay, a bias-controlled multiplex PCR. As for the original processing: The number of nucleated cells in each sample was estimated from the amplification of reference gene primers within the assay. Sequence reads were collapsed and filtered to measure the absolute abundance of every unique TCRbeta CDR3 rearrangement. Productive Simpson clonality was computed per sample as the square root of Simpson's diversity index over productive rearrangements. TCRdb took this table from immuneACCESS and kept in-frame rearrangements with V and J called. Such tables lack part of the clones; where checked against another copy, unresolved V genes explain under half of the gap, and the rest is unexplained. V, J and clone size are those of that table, while D and trimming were read from the DNA. The sample table holds 150,000 to 200,000 clones, of which 70% to 90% were seen once. The leading ten clones occupy under 3.5% of the sample.

The data were taken from a study of blood T cell repertoires in COVID-19 (dated by TCRdb to between 2020 and 2021). About the investigation overall: Samples from collaborators originated in the United States, Italy and Spain and spanned both the acute and convalescent phases of COVID-19. The dataset comprised deeply sampled blood TCRbeta repertoires from subjects exposed to, actively infected with, or recovered from COVID-19. Sample metadata almost always included a de-identified subject ID, COVID-19 status, age in years and sex. The repertoires were released in a freely available public database intended as a resource for research on the immune response to SARS-CoV-2. The prospective study material was composed of cDNA or gDNA derived from T cells, B-cell-depleted T cells, or PBMCs. Samples came from the ongoing ImmuneRACE study (first 160 participants) plus 1,254 subjects from 6 global collaborators. Where HLA class I and class II types were available, the types were taken from metadata supplied by the sample provider, not from assay-based typing.

What the study reported, not specific to this receptor: The quantity of clinical and demographic metadata differed by source and by participant and was supplied without curation.

The TCR sequence derives from an elderly woman with COVID-19, enrolled during active disease. The sample was peripheral blood.

CDR3 protein: CASSSSGTRLNQPQHF. The nucleotide sequence reads TGTGCCAGCAGCTCCTCCGGGACAAGACTCAATCAGCCCCAGCATTTT. The chain was built from TRBV5-6 and TRBJ1-5; the D gene is perhaps TRBD1, from 6 matching bases. Trimming takes 3 bases from V and 3 bases from J, and the germline ends sit 16 bases apart. The CDR3 contains 16 residues, cysteine and phenylalanine counted. The CDR3 DNA has 48 bases and is translated from base 1. The germline V gene sets CDR1 to SGHDT and CDR2 to YYEEEE.